This TCR beta chain was recovered during a study of blood T cells in healthy people across ages. The CDR3 sequence is 16 residues long. With 7 bases removed from V and 2 bases from J, the gap between germline ends came to 19 bases. CDR1 is WSHSY, CDR2 SAAADI, per germline. Then a second PCR, running about 6 to 12 cycles, was carried out with a sample-barcoded 5' primer and a J-beta primer mix. TCRdb redid the calling of the 5' RACE reads with MiXCR, one entry per CDR3 protein. Here the sample spans hundreds of thousands of distinct CDR3 sequences, under 25% being singletons. The rearrangement links TRBV10-2 to TRBJ2-3; no clear D. The clonotype originates from a man between 65 and 79 years old in good health. Sample: blood. The CDR3 nucleotides read TGCGCCAGCACCGCCCCCTTCGTTGGGGACACAGATACGCAGTATTTT. This translates into CASTAPFVGDTDTQYF.